The 10 T cell receptor beta chains presented below share a single source sample, sequenced in a study of T cell responses to AZD1222 COVID-19 vaccine. Here immunoSEQ multiplex PCR was the method, and the copy in TCRdb shows in-frame clones only, minus some. This table holds about 110,000 clones, nearly 90% found once. The sequencing used peripheral blood, collected 28 days after the second AZD1222 dose. The receptors shown here come from an adult who received the AZD1222 COVID-19 vaccine.

V usage is TRBV28 and J usage is TRBJ1-2; D is unclear. The V gene lost 11 bases and the J gene lost 2 bases, with 15 bases spanning the gap. CDR3 length: 13 residues. Germline V gene sequence: CDR1 MDHEN, CDR2 SYDVKM. The CDR3 is CASHEPGNYGYTF. CDR3 bases: TGTGCCTCCCACGAGCCCGGGAACTATGGCTACACCTTC.

This clone was observed a single time. CDR3 amino acids: CASSPMEGDYNFNEQFF. The CDR3 bases are TGTGCCAGCAGCCCCATGGAGGGAGATTACAATTTCAATGAGCAGTTCTTC. The gene calls are TRBV5-8 and TRBJ2-1, with a possible D match to TRBD2 (6 bases). Germline lookup yields CDR1 SGHTS and CDR2 YDEGEE. The CDR3 extends over 17 amino acids. V was trimmed by 4 bases and J by 6 bases, leaving 23 bases between them.

The chain uses TRBV12-3 or TRBV12-4 and TRBJ2-1; TRBD1 is a possible D gene (5 bases). V was shortened by 2 bases and J by 7 bases, with 6 bases between the two germline ends. CDR3 length equals 12 residues. The CDR3 loop reads CASSLQGNEQFF. CDR3 nucleotide sequence: TGTGCCAGCAGTTTACAGGGAAATGAGCAGTTCTTC.

This chain links TRBV7-9 with TRBJ2-2, with no clear D. Trimming removed 4 bases from V and 4 bases from J, with 10 bases in between. The CDR3 is 14 amino acids. The germline CDR1 and CDR2 sequences are SEHNR and FQNEAQ (reference sequence). The CDR3 sequence: CASSSARSTGELFF. In nucleotides, the CDR3 is TGTGCCAGCAGCTCAGCAAGGAGCACCGGGGAGCTGTTTTTT.

The gene calls are TRBV10-1 and TRBJ1-5, with unresolved D. The CDR3 spans 18 residues. The germline V gene encodes CDR1 WNHNN and CDR2 SYGVQD (reference sequence). Trimming took off 4 bases at V and 1 base at J, with 20 bases between the two ends. The CDR3 DNA reads TGCGCCAGCAGTGGGGTCGGCAGGAGAGGGAAGAGCAATCAGCCCCAGCATTTT. This gives the protein CASSGVGRRGKSNQPQHF.

The J gene is TRBJ1-1, the V gene TRBV7-2; TRBD1 might be the D (6 bases). V was cut by 1 base and J by 5 bases, with 11 bases left in between. CDR3 size: 14 residues. Germline values: CDR1 SGHTA, CDR2 FQGNSA. Written as DNA, the CDR3 is TGTGCCAGCAGCTTAGAGCAGGGGAGAACTGAAGCTTTCTTT. It encodes CASSLEQGRTEAFF.

The chain is built from TRBV18 and TRBJ2-1, with unresolved D. Germline lookup yields CDR1 KGHSH and CDR2 LQKENI. Trimming pared 10 bases from V and 0 bases from J, leaving 10 bases between. This CDR3 has 13 residues. The CDR3 nucleotides read TGTGCCACCAGACCGAACTCCTACAATGAGCAGTTCTTC. Its translation: CATRPNSYNEQFF.

The chain couples TRBV12-5 to TRBJ2-3, with D hard to call. This CDR3 spans 14 amino acids. The germline gives CDR1 LGHNT, CDR2 FRNRAP. The germline V and J ends were trimmed by 2 bases and 2 bases, with 8 bases remaining between them. DNA for the CDR3: TGTGCTAGTGGTTTGTCGCCTAACACAGATACGCAGTATTTT. This translates into CASGLSPNTDTQYF.

The gene calls are TRBV7-2 and TRBJ1-1, with a possible D match to TRBD1 (5 bases). CDR3 length: 18 amino acids. Between the trimmed V and J ends, which lost 5 bases and 0 bases, there was a span of 22 bases. Germline CDR1 reads SGHTA; CDR2 reads FQGNSA. The CDR3: CASSPRGTRSPMNTEAFF. The CDR3 nucleotides read TGTGCCAGCAGCCCCCGGGGCACCCGGTCCCCTATGAACACTGAAGCTTTCTTT.

V and J are TRBV5-5 and TRBJ1-6, with D tentatively TRBD1 (6 bases). The CDR3 totals 15 residues. The germline gives CDR1 SGHKS, CDR2 YYEKEE (reference sequence). Between the trimmed V and J ends, which lost 0 bases and 4 bases, there was a span of 8 bases. The DNA for the CDR3 is TGTGCCAGCAGCTTGGGGACAGCTTATAATTCACCCCTCCACTTT. Encoded protein: CASSLGTAYNSPLHF.